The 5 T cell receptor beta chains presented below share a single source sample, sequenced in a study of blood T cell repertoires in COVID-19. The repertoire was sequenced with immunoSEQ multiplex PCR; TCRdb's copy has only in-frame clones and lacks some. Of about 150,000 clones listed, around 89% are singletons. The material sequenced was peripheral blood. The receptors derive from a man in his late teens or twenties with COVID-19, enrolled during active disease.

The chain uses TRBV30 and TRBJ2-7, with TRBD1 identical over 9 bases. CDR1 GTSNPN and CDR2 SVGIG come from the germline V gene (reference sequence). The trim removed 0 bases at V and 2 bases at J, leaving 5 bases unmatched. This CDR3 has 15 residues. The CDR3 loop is CAWSVLGTGTYEQYF. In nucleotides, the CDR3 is TGTGCCTGGAGTGTACTAGGGACAGGGACCTACGAGCAGTACTTC.

The CDR3 sequence is CASSPPGGAYEQYF. CDR3 coding DNA: TGTGCCAGCAGCCCCCCGGGGGGGGCCTACGAGCAGTACTTC. The rearrangement uses TRBV7-9 and TRBJ2-7, with 8 bases lining up with TRBD2. The CDR3 totals 14 residues. The V segment lost 5 bases and the J segment 2 bases; nucleotides outside the gene matches: 5. Germline CDR1 is SEHNR and CDR2 is FQNEAQ (reference sequence).

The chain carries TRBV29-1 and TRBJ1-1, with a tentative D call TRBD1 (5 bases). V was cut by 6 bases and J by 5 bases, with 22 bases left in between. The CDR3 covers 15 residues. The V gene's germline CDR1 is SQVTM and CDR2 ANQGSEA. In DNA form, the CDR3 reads TGCAGCGTGAGGGAGCGGGGCGCAGCGGGGACTGAAGCTTTCTTT. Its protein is CSVRERGAAGTEAFF.

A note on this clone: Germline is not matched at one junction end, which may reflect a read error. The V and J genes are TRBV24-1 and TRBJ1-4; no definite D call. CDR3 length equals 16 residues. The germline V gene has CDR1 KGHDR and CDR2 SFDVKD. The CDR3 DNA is TGTGCCACCAGTGATACCCGACCGCGGTTTCATGAAAAACTGCTTTTT. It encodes CATSDTRPRFHEKLLF.

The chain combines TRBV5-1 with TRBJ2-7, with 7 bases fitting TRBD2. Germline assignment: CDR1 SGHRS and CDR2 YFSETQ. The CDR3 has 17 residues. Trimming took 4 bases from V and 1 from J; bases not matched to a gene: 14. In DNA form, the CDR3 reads TGCGCCAGCAGCCCACGGAGCGGGACGGGACTATCCTACGAGCAGTACTTC. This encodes CASSPRSGTGLSYEQYF. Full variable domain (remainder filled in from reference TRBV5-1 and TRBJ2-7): KAGVTQTPRYLIKTRGQQVTLSCSPISGHRSVSWYQQTPGQGLQFLFEYFSETQRNKGNFPGRFSGRQFSNSRSEMNVSTLELGDSALYLCASSPRSGTGLSYEQYFGPGTRLTVT.